This TCR beta chain derives from a study of technical replicates of blood from a few donors. Repertoires were generated with immunoSEQ multiplex PCR, while TCRdb's copy carries only in-frame clones and drops some. The top ten clones hold 0.2% to 0.25% of a sample with 85,000 to 100,000 clones, under 97% of them seen once. V was pared by 2 bases and J by 6 bases, with 4 bases of the junction left unmatched. The CDR3 has 15 residues. Germline V gene data show CDR1 as SGHRS and CDR2 as YFSETQ. Sequencing used T cells isolated from PBMCs. The TCR was taken from a human donor in good health. The rearrangement joins TRBV5-1 to TRBJ1-6, with 8 positions matching TRBD1. In DNA, the CDR3 is TGCGCCAGCAGCTTAGGGACAGGAATTAATTCACCCCTCCACTTT. Translating it yields CASSLGTGINSPLHF.